These 29 T cell receptor beta chains share one sample of origin, sequenced in a study of early T cells in non-severe SARS-CoV-2 infection. TCRdb reprocessed the 5' RACE reads with MiXCR, giving one entry per CDR3 protein. The sample records around 21,000 distinct CDR3 sequences, 5% to 6% being singletons. The specimen comprised whole blood, sampled at baseline. Receptors originate from an adult who was a healthcare worker with PCR-confirmed SARS-CoV-2 infection or an uninfected control (not recorded which).

This clonotype was picked up many times. The rearrangement uses TRBV5-1 and TRBJ2-5; D is perhaps TRBD1 or TRBD2 (5 bases each). The CDR3 is made up of 14 amino acids. Germline V lookup: CDR1 SGHRS, CDR2 YFSETQ. Trimming stripped 4 bases from V and 1 base from J, with 11 bases between. CDR3 nucleotide sequence: TGCGCCAGCAGCCTCACCGGGGCCCAAGAGACCCAGTACTTC. It encodes CASSLTGAQETQYF.

This clonotype was found many times. A read error may account for a junction end that differs from germline. The V and J genes are TRBV7-7 and TRBJ2-2; D uncertain. This CDR3 is 13 amino acids long. Germline CDR1 is SSHAT and CDR2 is FNYEAQ (reference sequence). The CDR3 DNA is TGTGCTAGCAGCTTGGATGTAACCGGGGAGCTGTTTTTT. Translating gives CASSLDVTGELFF.

This clonotype was seen ten or more times. This chain connects TRBV11-2 to TRBJ2-6, with D possibly called TRBD1 or TRBD2 (5 bases each). Trimming removed 0 bases at V and 0 bases at J, with 15 bases between. This CDR3 region has 19 residues. Germline V gives CDR1 SGHAT, CDR2 FQNNGV. CDR3 loop: CASSLDPGRIRSGANVLTF. The CDR3 nucleotides are TGTGCCAGCAGCTTAGACCCGGGACGGATTCGCTCTGGGGCCAACGTCCTGACTTTC.

This clonotype was found a few times. This rearrangement joins TRBV3-1 to TRBJ2-7, with D hard to call. The germline V gene encodes CDR1 LGHDT and CDR2 YNNKEL (reference sequence). This CDR3 has 11 amino acids. The V and J ends lost 3 bases and 3 bases respectively, with 3 bases between them. The CDR3 DNA reads as TGTGCCAGCAGCCAGGGCTACGAGCAGTACTTC. Protein sequence: CASSQGYEQYF.

This clonotype was detected ten times or more. The chain joins TRBV30 to TRBJ1-1; D ambiguous. The V end was cut by 6 bases, the J end by 2 bases, with 22 bases between. Germline lookup yields CDR1 GTSNPN and CDR2 SVGIG (reference sequence). CDR3 length equals 16 residues. The CDR3: CACYKTTPAVNTEAFF. CDR3 nucleotides: TGTGCCTGTTATAAAACAACCCCTGCCGTTAACACTGAAGCTTTCTTT.

Ten or more counts support this clonotype. This chain uses TRBV7-2 with TRBJ2-7, with no clear D. CDR1 is SGHTA, CDR2 FQGNSA, per germline. CDR3 length equals 12 residues. Trimming pared 5 bases from V and 2 bases from J, leaving 7 bases between. CDR3 sequence (DNA): TGTGCCAGCAGCACCAAGGCCTACGAGCAGTACTTC. This translates into CASSTKAYEQYF.

The V and J genes are TRBV11-2 and TRBJ1-3; no reliable D call. CDR1 is SGHAT, CDR2 FQNNGV, per germline. There are 15 residues in the CDR3. Trimming pared 5 bases from V and 0 bases from J, leaving 11 bases between. This chain's CDR3 is CASSTSIVSGNTIYF. The DNA of the CDR3 is TGTGCCAGCAGCACTTCAATCGTCTCTGGAAACACCATATATTTT.

The rearrangement joins TRBV9 to TRBJ2-1; D gene ambiguous. Germline lookup yields CDR1 SGDLS and CDR2 YYNGEE. This CDR3 region has 8 residues. The V and J ends lost 3 bases and 15 bases respectively, with 4 bases between them. The CDR3 DNA sequence: TGTGCCAGCAGCGCGGGGTTCTTC. It translates to CASSAGFF.

Many counts were recorded for this clonotype. The chain joins TRBV10-2 to TRBJ1-5, with a possible D match to TRBD1 (5 bases). Trimming shortened V by 4 bases and J by 0 bases, and 10 bases separated the two germline ends. CDR3 size: 15 residues. Germline V gives CDR1 WSHSY, CDR2 SAAADI. In DNA, the CDR3 is TGCGCCAGCAGTGCCGGGGACTATAGCAATCAGCCCCAGCATTTT. Translation: CASSAGDYSNQPQHF.

This clonotype occurred many times. This sequence joins TRBV24-1 and TRBJ2-1; 11 positions match TRBD1. The CDR3 is 17 amino acids. V was clipped by 3 bases and J by 9 bases; unmatched bases: 12. Germline V lookup: CDR1 KGHDR, CDR2 SFDVKD. The CDR3 loop reads CATSDPGTGGVIGEQFF. For the CDR3, the DNA is TGTGCCACCAGTGATCCAGGGACAGGGGGAGTTATTGGTGAGCAGTTCTTC.

In this sample, this clonotype turned up many times. J is TRBJ1-5 and V is TRBV7-8; maybe TRBD1 (5 bases). The CDR3 is 14 amino acids. Trimming stripped 4 bases from V and 5 bases from J, with 12 bases between. Germline lookup yields CDR1 SGHVS and CDR2 FQNEAQ. The CDR3 loop is CASSSGAGHQPQHF. In DNA form, the CDR3 reads TGTGCCAGCAGCTCCGGGGCCGGCCATCAGCCCCAGCATTTT.

This clonotype was recorded many times. The genes are TRBV14 and TRBJ2-5, with unresolved D. The length of the CDR3 is 13 residues. Looked up from germline, CDR1 is SGHDN and CDR2 is FVKESK. Trimming cost V 4 bases and J 2 bases, with 8 bases left between them. CDR3 nucleotide sequence: TGTGCCAGCAGCCGGTCTCCTCAAGAGACCCAGTACTTC. Translation: CASSRSPQETQYF.

This chain connects TRBV6-5 to TRBJ2-7; possibly TRBD2 for D (7 bases). CDR1 and CDR2 from the germline V gene are MNHEY and SVGAGI. V was clipped by 6 bases and J by 0 bases, with 21 bases between them. This CDR3 contains 17 residues. The CDR3 here is CASSVQVGGGPSYEQYF. The CDR3, as DNA: TGTGCCAGCAGCGTCCAAGTTGGGGGGGGGCCCTCCTACGAGCAGTACTTC.

This clonotype was observed many times. The chain carries TRBV7-2 and TRBJ2-5; tentative D call: TRBD1 (5 bases). The CDR3 has 14 residues. CDR1 SGHTA and CDR2 FQGNSA come from the germline V gene. Trimming shortened V by 2 bases and J by 7 bases, and 14 bases separated the two germline ends. The CDR3 nucleotides read TGTGCCAGCAGCTTATATGGGGCCTCGGGGACCCAGTACTTC. Translation gives CASSLYGASGTQYF.

This clonotype was seen repeatedly, ten times or more. The J gene is TRBJ2-6, the V gene TRBV24-1; D uncertain. Germline values: CDR1 KGHDR, CDR2 SFDVKD. V was pared by 4 bases and J by 0 bases, with 6 bases between. The CDR3 runs to 15 residues. This CDR3 is CATSDTASGANVLTF. CDR3 in DNA: TGTGCCACCAGTGACACAGCCTCTGGGGCCAACGTCCTGACTTTC.

This clonotype has more than one count but fewer than ten. The chain employs TRBV7-6 and TRBJ2-2; TRBD1 aligns across 7 bases. Trimming cost V 5 bases and J 5 bases; bases outside gene matches: 2. Germline V gene sequence: CDR1 SGHVS, CDR2 FNYEAQ. This CDR3 spans 13 amino acids. The CDR3 sequence is CASSPTGTGELFF. The CDR3 DNA reads TGTGCCAGCAGCCCGACAGGGACCGGGGAGCTGTTTTTT.

The rearrangement links TRBV30 to TRBJ1-2, with a weak D call TRBD1 (6 bases). V was shortened by 6 bases and J by 8 bases, with 13 bases between the two germline ends. Germline values: CDR1 GTSNPN, CDR2 SVGIG (reference sequence). The CDR3 extends over 11 amino acids. This CDR3 reads CACYRAGGYTF. The CDR3 coding sequence is TGTGCCTGCTACAGGGCTGGGGGCTACACCTTC. Full variable domain (rest looked up from reference TRBV30 and TRBJ1-2): SQTIHQWPATLVQPVGSPLSLECTVEGTSNPNLYWYRQAAGRGLQLLFYSVGIGQISSEVPQNLSASRPQDRQFILSSKKLLLSDSGFYLCACYRAGGYTFGSGTRLTVV.

The chain links TRBV30 to TRBJ1-4; 7 nucleotides match TRBD1. V lost 4 bases and J lost 8; bases outside the gene matches: 4. Germline V gives CDR1 GTSNPN, CDR2 SVGIG (reference sequence). The CDR3 runs to 12 residues. CDR3 loop: CAWKQGLEKLFF. CDR3 nucleotide sequence: TGTGCCTGGAAACAGGGGCTCGAAAAACTGTTTTTT.

The rearrangement links TRBV3-1 to TRBJ2-1; TRBD2 agrees at 7 bases. CDR3 length: 13 amino acids. V lost 3 bases, J lost 10 bases, and 6 bases stayed unmatched. Looked up from germline, CDR1 is LGHDT and CDR2 is YNNKEL (reference sequence). This chain's CDR3 is CASSHAGDEEQFF. The CDR3 DNA follows: TGTGCCAGCAGCCACGCGGGGGATGAGGAGCAGTTCTTC.

In its sample, this clonotype was seen a few times. This chain uses TRBV12-3 or TRBV12-4 with TRBJ2-3, with D unclear. The V and J ends lost 5 bases and 5 bases respectively, with 11 bases between them. There are 13 residues in the CDR3. The CDR3 sequence: CASSLWNGDTQYF. For the CDR3, the DNA is TGTGCCAGCAGTCTGTGGAACGGAGATACGCAGTATTTT.

This clonotype was counted ten times or more. The chain couples TRBV5-5 to TRBJ2-3, with 9 positions matching TRBD2. The CDR3 is 17 residues long. Germline-derived CDR1 and CDR2 are SGHKS and YYEKEE (reference sequence). Trimming at V came to 2 bases and at J to 4 bases, leaving 11 bases not matched to a gene. Here the CDR3 reads CASSFSSGGTYADTQYF. The CDR3 nucleotides are TGTGCCAGCAGCTTCTCAAGCGGGGGGACCTATGCAGATACGCAGTATTTT.

This clonotype was found many times. The V call is TRBV20-1, the J call TRBJ1-5; 8 positions agree with TRBD1. The V gene end was trimmed by 5 bases and the J gene end by 9 bases; junction bases not matched to a gene: 12. This CDR3 spans 14 amino acids. CDR1 DFQATT and CDR2 SNEGSKA come from the germline V gene (reference sequence). CDR3 coding DNA: TGCAGTGCTGGAGCGGGACAGGCGGTGAGGCCCCAGCATTTT. The encoded protein is CSAGAGQAVRPQHF.

This clonotype was detected a few times. V usage is TRBV7-2 and J usage is TRBJ1-5; D gene uncertain. The germline CDR1 and CDR2 sequences are SGHTA and FQGNSA. The CDR3 contains 18 residues. V was trimmed by 11 bases and J by 0 bases, leaving 26 bases between them. In nucleotides, the CDR3 is TGTGCCTACCTCGGGAGCCCCGAGGCGTCTAATAGCAATCAGCCCCAGCATTTT. Protein product: CAYLGSPEASNSNQPQHF.

This clonotype was recorded a few times. The rearrangement links TRBV15 to TRBJ2-4, with D maybe TRBD2 (6 bases). Trimming cost V 1 base and J 6 bases, with 10 bases left between them. This CDR3 spans 14 amino acids. The germline V gene has CDR1 LNHNV and CDR2 YYDKDF (reference sequence). CDR3 sequence: CATSRVGGINIQYF. As DNA, the CDR3 is TGTGCCACCAGCAGAGTTGGAGGGATAAACATTCAGTACTTC. The full variable domain, its missing parts supplied by reference TRBV15 and TRBJ2-4, is DAMVIQNPRYQVTQFGKPVTLSCSQTLNHNVMYWYQQKSSQAPKLLFHYYDKDFNNEADTPDNFQSRRPNTSFCFLDIRSPGLGDTAMYLCATSRVGGINIQYFGAGTRLSVL.

This clonotype was counted many times. The chain's CDR3 is CASSPMSGAPNEKLFF. CDR3 nucleotides: TGTGCCAGCAGCCCCATGTCAGGGGCCCCTAATGAAAAACTGTTTTTT. The chain is built from TRBV7-8 and TRBJ1-4; D may be TRBD1 (6 bases). CDR3 length equals 16 residues. The V end lost 5 bases, the J end lost 3 bases, and 16 bases lay between the germline ends. Germline V gives CDR1 SGHVS, CDR2 FQNEAQ. Full variable domain (missing parts from reference TRBV7-8 and TRBJ1-4): GAGVSQSPRYKVAKRGQDVALRCDPISGHVSLFWYQQALGQGPEFLTYFQNEAQLDKSGLPSDRFFAERPEGSVSTLKIQRTQQEDSAVYLCASSPMSGAPNEKLFFGSGTQLSVL.

Turning to this clonotype: Just one base apart from a much larger clone, this may be a read error. V is TRBV6-5 and J is TRBJ2-1; tentative D call: TRBD1 (5 bases). Deletions cut 5 bases from V and 10 bases from J, with 12 bases between. Germline V gene sequence: CDR1 MNHEY, CDR2 SVGAGI. This CDR3 spans 12 amino acids. The CDR3 DNA sequence: TGTGCCAGCAGTACCCAGGGCATGGAGCAGTTCTTC. Encoded protein: CASSTQGMEQFF.

CDR3 sequence (DNA): TGTGCCAGCGCGGACAGGGCTAACAAGCGCTATGGCTACACCTTC. Translation: CASADRANKRYGYTF. The chain employs TRBV7-6 and TRBJ1-2; the match to TRBD1 covers 8 bases. The junction had 12 bases not matched to a gene; V was cut back by 8 bases and J by 4 bases. The CDR3 consists of 15 residues. From germline, CDR1 is SGHVS and CDR2 FNYEAQ.

This clonotype came up a few times. V and J are TRBV10-3 and TRBJ2-2, with D tentatively TRBD1 (7 bases). Germline loops: CDR1 ENHRY, CDR2 SYGVKD. The CDR3 is 14 amino acids. V dropped 11 bases and J dropped 4 bases, with 17 bases sitting between them. CDR3 loop: CAAERQGGTGELFF. The CDR3 region has the DNA TGTGCCGCCGAAAGACAGGGAGGCACCGGGGAGCTGTTTTTT.

This clonotype showed up many times. The V gene is TRBV16, the J gene TRBJ2-1; D tentatively fits TRBD1 or TRBD2 (5 bases each). Trimming pared 4 bases from V and 7 bases from J, leaving 11 bases between. Germline CDR1 and CDR2: KGHSY and FQNENV. This CDR3 contains 13 residues. In DNA form, the CDR3 reads TGTGCCAGCAGCCGAGGGACGTATAATGAGCAGTTCTTC. Residues: CASSRGTYNEQFF.